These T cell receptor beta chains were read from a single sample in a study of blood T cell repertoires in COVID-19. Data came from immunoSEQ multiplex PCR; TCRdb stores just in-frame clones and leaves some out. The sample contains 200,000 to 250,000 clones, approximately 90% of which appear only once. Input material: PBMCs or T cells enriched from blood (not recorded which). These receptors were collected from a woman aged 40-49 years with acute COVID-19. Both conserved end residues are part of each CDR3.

CASSLQGVSNEKLFF,TRBV5-1,TRBJ1-4
CASSPPGFTNVLTF,TRBV18,TRBJ2-6
CATRDRGTEAFF,TRBV2,TRBJ1-1
CASSSYPGTRETQYF,TRBV18,TRBJ2-5
CASMRTNTEAFF,TRBV6-5,TRBJ1-1
CAISAQGKDQPQHF,TRBV10-3,TRBJ1-5
CASSLTPPQRGVTDTQYF,TRBV7-3,TRBJ2-3
CASSPRLAGQETQYF,TRBV9,TRBJ2-5
CASSRGGGATNYGYTF,TRBV6-6,TRBJ1-2
CASSPPGQVNYGYTF,TRBV7-9,TRBJ1-2